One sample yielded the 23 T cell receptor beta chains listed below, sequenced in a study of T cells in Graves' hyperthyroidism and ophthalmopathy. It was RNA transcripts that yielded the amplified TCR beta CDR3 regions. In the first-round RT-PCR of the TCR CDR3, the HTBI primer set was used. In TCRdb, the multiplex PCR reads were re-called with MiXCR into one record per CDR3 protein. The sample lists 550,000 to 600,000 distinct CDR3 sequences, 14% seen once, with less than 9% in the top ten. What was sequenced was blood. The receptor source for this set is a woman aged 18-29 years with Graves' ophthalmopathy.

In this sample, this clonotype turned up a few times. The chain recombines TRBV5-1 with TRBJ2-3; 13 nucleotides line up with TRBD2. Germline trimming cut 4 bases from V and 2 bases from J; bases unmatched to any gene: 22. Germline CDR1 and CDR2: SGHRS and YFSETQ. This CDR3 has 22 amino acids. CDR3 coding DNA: TGCGCCAGCAGCCCTTACCCGGGACTAGCGGGGTTATCCTCTCCCCTCACAGATACGCAGTATTTT. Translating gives CASSPYPGLAGLSSPLTDTQYF.

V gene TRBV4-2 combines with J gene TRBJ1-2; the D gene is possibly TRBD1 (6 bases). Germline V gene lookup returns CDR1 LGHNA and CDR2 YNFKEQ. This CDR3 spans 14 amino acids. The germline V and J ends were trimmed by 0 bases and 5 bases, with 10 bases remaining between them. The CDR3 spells CASSQDQGQYGYTF. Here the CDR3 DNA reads TGTGCCAGCAGCCAAGACCAGGGGCAATATGGCTACACCTTC.

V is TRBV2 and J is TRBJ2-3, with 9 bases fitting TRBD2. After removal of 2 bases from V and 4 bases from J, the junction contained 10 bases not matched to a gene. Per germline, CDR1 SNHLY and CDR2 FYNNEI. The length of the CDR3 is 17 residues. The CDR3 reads CASSEPIAGGPPDTQYF. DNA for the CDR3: TGTGCCAGCAGTGAACCCATTGCGGGAGGGCCGCCAGATACGCAGTATTTT.

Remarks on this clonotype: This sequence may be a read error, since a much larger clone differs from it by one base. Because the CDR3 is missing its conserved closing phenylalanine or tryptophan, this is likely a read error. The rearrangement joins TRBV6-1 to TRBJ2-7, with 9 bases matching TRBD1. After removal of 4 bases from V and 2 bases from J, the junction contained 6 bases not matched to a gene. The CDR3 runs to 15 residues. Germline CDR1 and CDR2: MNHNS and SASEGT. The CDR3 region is CASSATGGSAYEQYL. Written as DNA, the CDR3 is TGTGCCAGCAGTGCCACAGGGGGCAGTGCCTACGAGCAGTACCTC.

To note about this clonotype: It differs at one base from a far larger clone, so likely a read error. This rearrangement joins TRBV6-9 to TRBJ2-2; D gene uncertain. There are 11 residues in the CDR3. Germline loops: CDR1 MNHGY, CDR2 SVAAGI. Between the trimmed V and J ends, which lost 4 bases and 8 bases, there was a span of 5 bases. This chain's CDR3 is CASSCVGELFF. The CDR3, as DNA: TGTGCCAGCAGTTGCGTAGGGGAGCTGTTTTTT.

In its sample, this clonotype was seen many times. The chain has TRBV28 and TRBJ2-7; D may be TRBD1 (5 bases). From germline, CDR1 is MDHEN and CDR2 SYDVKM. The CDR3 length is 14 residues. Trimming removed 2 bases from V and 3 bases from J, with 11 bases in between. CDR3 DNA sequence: TGTGCCAGCAGTTTAAGGGGAAGAGGCTACGAGCAGTACTTC. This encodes CASSLRGRGYEQYF. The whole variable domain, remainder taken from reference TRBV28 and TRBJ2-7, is DVKVTQSSRYLVKRTGEKVFLECVQDMDHENMFWYRQDPGLGLRLIYFSYDVKMKEKGDIPEGYSVSREKKERFSLILESASTNQTSMYLCASSLRGRGYEQYFGPGTRLTVT.

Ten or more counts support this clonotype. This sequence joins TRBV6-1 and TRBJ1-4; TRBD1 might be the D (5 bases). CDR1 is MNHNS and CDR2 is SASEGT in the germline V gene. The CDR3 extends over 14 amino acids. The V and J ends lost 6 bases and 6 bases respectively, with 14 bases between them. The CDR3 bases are TGTGCCAGCAGGCCGGGGCGAGGGGATGAAAAACTGTTTTTT. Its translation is CASRPGRGDEKLFF.

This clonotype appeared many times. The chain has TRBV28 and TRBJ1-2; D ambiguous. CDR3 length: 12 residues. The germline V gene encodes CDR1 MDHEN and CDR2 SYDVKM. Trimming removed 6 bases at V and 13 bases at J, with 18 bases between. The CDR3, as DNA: TGTGCCAGCAGCTACCGACCATCTGGAGGCACCTTC. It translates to CASSYRPSGGTF.

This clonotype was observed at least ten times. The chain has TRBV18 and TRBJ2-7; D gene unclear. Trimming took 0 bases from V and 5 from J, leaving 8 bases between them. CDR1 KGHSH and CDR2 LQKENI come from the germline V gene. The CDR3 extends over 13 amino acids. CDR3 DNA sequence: TGTGCCAGCTCACCACCGGGTGGTAACGAGCAGTACTTC. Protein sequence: CASSPPGGNEQYF.

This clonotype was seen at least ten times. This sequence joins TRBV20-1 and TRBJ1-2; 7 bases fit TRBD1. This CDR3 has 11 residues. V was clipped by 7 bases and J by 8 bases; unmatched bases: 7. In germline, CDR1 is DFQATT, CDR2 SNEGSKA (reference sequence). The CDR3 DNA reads TGCAGTGTCGCGACAGGGCGCGGCTACACCTTC. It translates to CSVATGRGYTF.

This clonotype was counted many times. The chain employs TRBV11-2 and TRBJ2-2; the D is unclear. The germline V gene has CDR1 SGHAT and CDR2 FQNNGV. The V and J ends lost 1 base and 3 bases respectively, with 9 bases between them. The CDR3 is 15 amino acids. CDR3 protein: CASSLAIRYTGELFF. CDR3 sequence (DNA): TGTGCCAGCAGCTTAGCGATTAGATACACCGGGGAGCTGTTTTTT.

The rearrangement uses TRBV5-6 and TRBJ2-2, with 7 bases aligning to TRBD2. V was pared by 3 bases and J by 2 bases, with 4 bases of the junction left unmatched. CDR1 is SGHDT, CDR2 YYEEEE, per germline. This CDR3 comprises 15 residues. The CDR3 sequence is CASSSLATNTGELFF. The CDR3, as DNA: TGTGCCAGCAGCTCACTAGCGACAAACACCGGGGAGCTGTTTTTT.

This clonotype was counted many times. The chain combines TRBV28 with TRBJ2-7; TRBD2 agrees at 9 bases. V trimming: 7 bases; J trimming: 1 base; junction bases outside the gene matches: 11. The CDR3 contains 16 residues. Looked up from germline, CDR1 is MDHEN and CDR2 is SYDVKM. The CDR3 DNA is TGTGCCAGCACCCATTGGGGTACTAGCGGGTCCTACGAGCAGTACTTC. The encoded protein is CASTHWGTSGSYEQYF.

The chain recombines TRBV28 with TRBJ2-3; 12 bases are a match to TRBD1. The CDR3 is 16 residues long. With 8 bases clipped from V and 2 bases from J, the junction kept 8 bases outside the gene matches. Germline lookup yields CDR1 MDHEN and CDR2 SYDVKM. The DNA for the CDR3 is TGTGCCAGCGAGGGACAGGGGGCTTCGTTCACAGATACGCAGTATTTT. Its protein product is CASEGQGASFTDTQYF.

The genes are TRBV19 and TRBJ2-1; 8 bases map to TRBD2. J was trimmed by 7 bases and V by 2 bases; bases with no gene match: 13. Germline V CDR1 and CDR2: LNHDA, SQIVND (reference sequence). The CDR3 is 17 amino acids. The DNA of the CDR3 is TGTGCCAGTAGTATATGGGTGAGCGGGAGACGGGGGAATGAGCAGTTCTTC. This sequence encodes CASSIWVSGRRGNEQFF.

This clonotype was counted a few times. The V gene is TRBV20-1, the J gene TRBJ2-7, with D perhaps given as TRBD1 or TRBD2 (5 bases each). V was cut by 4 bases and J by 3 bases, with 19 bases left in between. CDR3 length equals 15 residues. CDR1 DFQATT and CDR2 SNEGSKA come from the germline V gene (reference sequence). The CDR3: CSAKGRGQRFYEQYF. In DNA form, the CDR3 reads TGCAGTGCTAAGGGACGGGGCCAGAGGTTCTACGAGCAGTACTTC.

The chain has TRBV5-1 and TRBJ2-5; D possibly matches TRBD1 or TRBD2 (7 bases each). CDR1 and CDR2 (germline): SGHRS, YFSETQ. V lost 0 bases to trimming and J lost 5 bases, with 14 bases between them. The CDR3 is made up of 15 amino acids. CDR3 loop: CASSLATGEGETQYF. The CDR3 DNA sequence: TGCGCCAGCAGCTTGGCCACAGGGGAGGGGGAGACCCAGTACTTC.

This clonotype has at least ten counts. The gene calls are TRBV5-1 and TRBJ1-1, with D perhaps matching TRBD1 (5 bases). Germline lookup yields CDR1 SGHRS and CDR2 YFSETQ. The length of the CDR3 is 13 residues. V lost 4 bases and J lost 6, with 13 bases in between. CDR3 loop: CASSGDGGAEAFF. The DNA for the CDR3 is TGCGCCAGCAGCGGGGACGGCGGAGCTGAAGCTTTCTTT. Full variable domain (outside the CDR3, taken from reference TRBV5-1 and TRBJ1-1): KAGVTQTPRYLIKTRGQQVTLSCSPISGHRSVSWYQQTPGQGLQFLFEYFSETQRNKGNFPGRFSGRQFSNSRSEMNVSTLELGDSALYLCASSGDGGAEAFFGQGTRLTVV.

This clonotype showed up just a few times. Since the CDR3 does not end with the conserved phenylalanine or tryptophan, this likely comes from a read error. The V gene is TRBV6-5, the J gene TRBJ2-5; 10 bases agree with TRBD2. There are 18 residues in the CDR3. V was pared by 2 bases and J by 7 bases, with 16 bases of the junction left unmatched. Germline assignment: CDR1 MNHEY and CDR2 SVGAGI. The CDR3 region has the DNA TGTGCCAGCAGTTACCGGTCTAGCGGGAGTTCCTCATTGGGGACCCAGTACCTC. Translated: CASSYRSSGSSSLGTQYL.

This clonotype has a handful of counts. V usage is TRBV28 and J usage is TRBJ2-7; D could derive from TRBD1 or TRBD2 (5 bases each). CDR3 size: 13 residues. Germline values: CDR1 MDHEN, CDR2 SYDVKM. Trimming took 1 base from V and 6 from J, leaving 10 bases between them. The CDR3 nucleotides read TGTGCCAGCAGTTTATCATCGAGGGGCGAGCAGTACTTC. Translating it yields CASSLSSRGEQYF.

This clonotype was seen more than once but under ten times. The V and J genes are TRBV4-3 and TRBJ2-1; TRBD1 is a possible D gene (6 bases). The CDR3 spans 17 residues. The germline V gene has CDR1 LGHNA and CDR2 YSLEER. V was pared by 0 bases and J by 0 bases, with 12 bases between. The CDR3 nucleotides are TGCGCCAGCAGCCAAGATAGGGGGAGTCCCTCCTACAATGAGCAGTTCTTC. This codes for CASSQDRGSPSYNEQFF.

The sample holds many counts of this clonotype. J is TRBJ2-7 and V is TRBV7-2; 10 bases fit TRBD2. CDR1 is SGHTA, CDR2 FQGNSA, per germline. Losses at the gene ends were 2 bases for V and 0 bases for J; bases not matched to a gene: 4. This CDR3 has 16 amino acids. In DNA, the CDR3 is TGTGCCAGCAGCTTAATGGCTAGCGGGAGCTCCTACGAGCAGTACTTC. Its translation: CASSLMASGSSYEQYF.

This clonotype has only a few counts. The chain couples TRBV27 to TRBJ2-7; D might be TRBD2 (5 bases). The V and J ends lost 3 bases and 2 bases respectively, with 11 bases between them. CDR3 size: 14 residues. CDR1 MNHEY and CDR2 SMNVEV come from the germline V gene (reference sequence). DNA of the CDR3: TGTGCCAGCAGTTTCTCAGCGGAGGCCTACGAGCAGTACTTC. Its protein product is CASSFSAEAYEQYF.